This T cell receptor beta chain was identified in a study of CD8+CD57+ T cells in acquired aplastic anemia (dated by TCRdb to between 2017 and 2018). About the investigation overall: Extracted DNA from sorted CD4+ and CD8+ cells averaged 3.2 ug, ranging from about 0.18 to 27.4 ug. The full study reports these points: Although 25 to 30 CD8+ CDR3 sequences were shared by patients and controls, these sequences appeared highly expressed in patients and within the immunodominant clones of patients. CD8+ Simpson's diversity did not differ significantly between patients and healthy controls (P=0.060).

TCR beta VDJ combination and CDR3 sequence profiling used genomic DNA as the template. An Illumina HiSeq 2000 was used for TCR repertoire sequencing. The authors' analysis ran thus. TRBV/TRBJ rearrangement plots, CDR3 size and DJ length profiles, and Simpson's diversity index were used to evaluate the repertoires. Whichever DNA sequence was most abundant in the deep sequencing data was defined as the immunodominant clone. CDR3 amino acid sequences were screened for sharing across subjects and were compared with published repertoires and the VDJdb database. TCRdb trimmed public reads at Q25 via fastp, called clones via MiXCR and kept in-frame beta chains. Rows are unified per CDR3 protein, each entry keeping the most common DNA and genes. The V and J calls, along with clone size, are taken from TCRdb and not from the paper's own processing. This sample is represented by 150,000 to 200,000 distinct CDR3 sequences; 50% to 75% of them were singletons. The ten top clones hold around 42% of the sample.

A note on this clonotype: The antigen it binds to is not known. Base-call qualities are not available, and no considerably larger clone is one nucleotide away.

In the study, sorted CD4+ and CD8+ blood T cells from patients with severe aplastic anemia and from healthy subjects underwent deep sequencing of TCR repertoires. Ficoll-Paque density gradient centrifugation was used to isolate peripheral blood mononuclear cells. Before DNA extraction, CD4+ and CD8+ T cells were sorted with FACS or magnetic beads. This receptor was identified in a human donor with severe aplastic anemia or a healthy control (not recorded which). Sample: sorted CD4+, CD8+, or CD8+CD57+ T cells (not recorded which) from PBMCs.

The CDR3 reads as follows: CASSLWGGAPQPQHF. At the DNA level, the sequence is TGTGCCAGCAGTCTTTGGGGAGGGGCGCCTCAGCCCCAGCATTTT. This chain joins TRBV7-8 to TRBJ1-5; TRBD1 is possibly the D segment (5 matching bases). CDR1 is given as SGHVS and CDR2 as FQNEAQ, both from the germline V gene. Cut back by 6 bases and 6 bases, the V and J ends lie 18 bases apart. Taken from cysteine to phenylalanine, the CDR3 has 15 residues. The kept DNA is CDR3 alone, 45 bases in frame from the first base.